The 20 T cell receptor beta chains given below trace back to one sample, sequenced in a study of T cells after yellow fever vaccination. TCRdb re-derived calls from the 5' RACE reads in MiXCR, one entry per CDR3 protein. The sample lists tens of thousands of distinct CDR3 sequences; under 9.5% were seen once. This specimen consisted of CD8+ T cells sorted from PBMCs, obtained around 10 days after the first yellow fever vaccination. The receptors here all came from a man aged 18-30 years who received the YFV17D yellow fever vaccine.

This clonotype was found many times. The rearrangement joins TRBV29-1 to TRBJ2-2, with 10 nucleotides matching TRBD1. CDR1 is SQVTM, CDR2 ANQGSEA, per germline. The CDR3 extends over 14 amino acids. After removal of 6 bases from V and 6 bases from J, the junction contained 7 bases not matched to a gene. In DNA, the CDR3 is TGCAGCGTCTCCGGGACAGGGGATGCCGGGGAGCTGTTTTTT. Amino acid sequence: CSVSGTGDAGELFF.

The table lists this clonotype with many counts. V is TRBV10-3 and J is TRBJ2-1, with 12 bases lining up with TRBD2. The ends lost 3 bases at V and 8 bases at J; junction bases unmatched: 8. The CDR3 is made up of 16 amino acids. The germline CDR1 and CDR2 sequences are ENHRY and SYGVKD. The CDR3 here is CAISDLAGGPVDEQFF. The CDR3 DNA sequence: TGTGCCATCAGTGATCTAGCGGGGGGGCCTGTGGATGAGCAGTTCTTC.

This clonotype was detected many times. The V gene is TRBV4-3, the J gene TRBJ2-1, with TRBD1 matching 9 bases. CDR3 length equals 16 residues. With V trimmed by 0 bases and J by 8 bases, 8 bases remained unmatched. Germline V gene data show CDR1 as LGHNA and CDR2 as YSLEER. CDR3 bases: TGCGCCAGCAGCCAAGACACCGGGACAGGGTACGATGAGCAGTTCTTC. It encodes CASSQDTGTGYDEQFF.

This clonotype was counted only a few times. The CDR3 spells CSARDAEGSPNTEAFF. Written as DNA, the CDR3 is TGCAGTGCTAGAGACGCCGAGGGCAGCCCAAACACTGAAGCTTTCTTT. The J gene is TRBJ1-1, the V gene TRBV20-1; D ambiguous. This CDR3 is 16 amino acids long. V was shortened by 0 bases and J by 2 bases, with 16 bases between the two germline ends. The germline V gene encodes CDR1 DFQATT and CDR2 SNEGSKA (reference sequence).

This clonotype was picked up a small number of times. The rearrangement uses TRBV29-1 and TRBJ1-2; tentatively, D is TRBD1 (6 bases). CDR1 and CDR2 from the germline V gene are SQVTM and ANQGSEA. The V end was cut by 6 bases, the J end by 5 bases, with 10 bases between. This CDR3 spans 11 amino acids. CDR3 coding DNA: TGCAGCGTCGACAGGACTTATGGCTACACCTTC. Its translation: CSVDRTYGYTF.

The sample holds many counts of this clonotype. This chain connects TRBV28 to TRBJ2-5, with 8 bases matching TRBD1. The CDR3 loop spans 15 amino acids. J was trimmed by 4 bases and V by 4 bases; bases with no gene match: 8. The germline V gene has CDR1 MDHEN and CDR2 SYDVKM. The CDR3 DNA follows: TGTGCCAGCAGTTGGACAGGGCTCGTAAGAGAGACCCAGTACTTC. Its protein product is CASSWTGLVRETQYF.

The sample holds many counts of this clonotype. CDR3 coding DNA: TGTGCCAGCAGCGTAGCTACGCCAGGGGGTAACTATGGCTACACCTTC. Translating it yields CASSVATPGGNYGYTF. V is TRBV9 and J is TRBJ1-2; 7 bases are a match to TRBD1. CDR1 is SGDLS, CDR2 YYNGEE, per germline. The CDR3 spans 16 residues. J gave up 1 base and V 0 bases, and 6 bases lay outside the gene matches.

This clonotype was recorded at least ten times. This chain uses TRBV6-2 or TRBV6-3 with TRBJ2-1, with 9 positions matching TRBD2. The length of the CDR3 is 16 residues. Germline CDR1 is MNHEY and CDR2 is SVGEGT. V was clipped by 2 bases and J by 6 bases; unmatched bases: 8. The CDR3 loop reads CASSYSGGLLGNEQFF. The CDR3 region has the DNA TGTGCCAGCAGTTACAGCGGGGGGCTTCTTGGCAATGAGCAGTTCTTC.

This clonotype was recorded many times. The chain joins TRBV4-3 to TRBJ1-2; no clear D. V was shortened by 0 bases and J by 1 base, with 9 bases between the two germline ends. CDR1 is LGHNA, CDR2 YSLEER, per germline. The length of the CDR3 is 15 residues. The DNA of the CDR3 is TGCGCCAGCAGCCAAGATCCAGTCAATAACTATGGCTACACCTTC. Residues: CASSQDPVNNYGYTF.

In its sample, this clonotype was seen many times. V is TRBV5-1 and J is TRBJ2-1; a possible D gene is TRBD1 (5 bases). The CDR3 sequence is 16 residues long. With 0 bases removed from V and 0 bases from J, the gap between germline ends came to 10 bases. Per the germline V gene, CDR1 is SGHRS and CDR2 is YFSETQ. The CDR3 nucleotides read TGCGCCAGCAGCTTGGACAGGCGGAGCTCCTACAATGAGCAGTTCTTC. It codes for CASSLDRRSSYNEQFF.

Only a few counts were recorded for this clonotype. The chain uses TRBV5-1 and TRBJ2-1; maybe TRBD1 (7 bases). V lost 5 bases to trimming and J lost 4 bases, with 13 bases between them. This CDR3 region has 14 residues. Germline CDR1 and CDR2: SGHRS and YFSETQ. This chain's CDR3 is CASRFSGGYNEQFF. The CDR3, as DNA: TGCGCCAGCAGATTTTCAGGGGGGTACAATGAGCAGTTCTTC.

This clonotype was found many times. This rearrangement joins TRBV4-1 to TRBJ2-1, with 12 bases identical to TRBD2. V lost 0 bases to trimming and J lost 7 bases; unmatched junction nucleotides: 4. CDR1 MGHRA and CDR2 YSYEKL come from the germline V gene. The CDR3 runs 16 residues. CDR3 sequence (DNA): TGCGCCAGCAGCCAAGATCTAGCGGGGGGGCGGAATGAGCAGTTCTTC. The encoded protein is CASSQDLAGGRNEQFF.

The table lists this clonotype with a few counts. The rearrangement links TRBV7-6 to TRBJ2-7, with a possible D match to TRBD2 (7 bases). Germline loops: CDR1 SGHVS, CDR2 FNYEAQ. CDR3 size: 15 residues. Trimming took off 8 bases at V and 1 base at J, with 18 bases between the two ends. The CDR3 here is CASSIGGAGSYEQYF. Here the CDR3 DNA reads TGTGCCAGCTCCATAGGGGGGGCCGGTTCCTACGAGCAGTACTTC.

This clonotype was seen ten or more times. The chain carries TRBV5-5 and TRBJ1-1, with D unresolved. The CDR3 is 15 residues long. CDR1 is SGHKS and CDR2 is YYEKEE in the germline V gene (reference sequence). Trimming left V 0 bases short and J 4 bases short, with 13 bases between. The CDR3 DNA sequence: TGTGCCAGCAGCTTGGCCTCTGGGTCGGGCACTGAAGCTTTCTTT. Its translation is CASSLASGSGTEAFF.

This clonotype has only a few counts. J is TRBJ2-7 and V is TRBV12-3 or TRBV12-4; D call uncertain. The CDR3 sequence is 13 residues long. The V end lost 5 bases, the J end lost 2 bases, and 10 bases lay between the germline ends. Written as DNA, the CDR3 is TGTGCCAGCAGTCCGACAAGCCCCTACGAGCAGTACTTC. Amino acid sequence: CASSPTSPYEQYF.

The V call is TRBV12-3 or TRBV12-4, the J call TRBJ2-3; 7 bases align to TRBD1. After removal of 6 bases from V and 4 bases from J, the junction contained 7 bases not matched to a gene. The CDR3 contains 14 residues. CDR3 sequence reads: CASSEDRSADTQYF. The CDR3 DNA follows: TGTGCCAGCAGCGAGGACAGGTCGGCAGATACGCAGTATTTT.

This clonotype showed up many times. The J gene is TRBJ2-1, the V gene TRBV4-1, with D perhaps TRBD1 (5 bases). This CDR3 region has 14 residues. Trimming shortened V by 4 bases and J by 0 bases, and 7 bases separated the two germline ends. CDR1 and CDR2 (germline): MGHRA, YSYEKL. CDR3 in amino acids: CASSRTPSYNEQFF. The CDR3 DNA reads as TGCGCCAGCAGCCGGACACCCTCCTACAATGAGCAGTTCTTC.

This clonotype was seen at least ten times. This rearrangement joins TRBV20-1 to TRBJ2-1, with 7 bases identical to TRBD2. Germline values: CDR1 DFQATT, CDR2 SNEGSKA (reference sequence). The CDR3 totals 15 residues. V gave up 6 bases and J gave up 1 base; unmatched junction bases: 9. Here the CDR3 reads CSAPARRGSYNEQFF. CDR3 nucleotide sequence: TGCAGTGCCCCGGCCCGGCGGGGGTCCTACAATGAGCAGTTCTTC.

This clonotype was detected a few times. J is TRBJ1-1 and V is TRBV4-3; D is perhaps TRBD1 (5 bases). The V gene's germline CDR1 is LGHNA and CDR2 YSLEER. The CDR3 loop spans 15 amino acids. Trimming removed 0 bases from V and 3 bases from J, with 11 bases in between. CDR3 sequence reads: CASSQEQGVYTEAFF. DNA for the CDR3: TGCGCCAGCAGCCAAGAGCAGGGTGTATACACTGAAGCTTTCTTT.

This clonotype came up many times. The chain links TRBV11-2 to TRBJ2-1, with 12 positions matching TRBD2. Per the germline V gene, CDR1 is SGHAT and CDR2 is FQNNGV. This CDR3 region has 13 residues. The V gene end was trimmed by 9 bases and the J gene end by 4 bases; junction bases not matched to a gene: 1. CDR3 coding DNA: TGTGCCAGTACTAGCGGGGGGTACAATGAGCAGTTCTTC. The encoded protein is CASTSGGYNEQFF.